The 5 T cell receptor beta chains in this list originate from one sample, sequenced in a study of OX40 agonist ivuxolimab in advanced cancers. The method behind the library was the immunoSEQ multiplex PCR assay. Drawn from immuneACCESS, this table holds only the in-frame rearrangements with V and J called that TCRdb kept. Clones are partly lost; checked studies trace under half to an unresolved V gene and leave the rest unexplained. The sample table records tens of thousands of clones; approximately 88% of these occur just once. 56% of the sample lies in the top ten. Sample: CD4+ or CD8+ T cells sorted from blood, taken in a trial of the OX40 agonist ivuxolimab. The receptors shown here come from an adult with an advanced solid tumor such as melanoma, head and neck, liver or kidney cancer.

The table lists this clone with a count of one. This sequence joins TRBV7-8 and TRBJ1-1, with TRBD1 identical over 9 bases. Germline-derived CDR1 and CDR2 are SGHVS and FQNEAQ. This CDR3 has 14 residues. After removal of 5 bases from V and 10 bases from J, the junction contained 11 bases not matched to a gene. CDR3: CASSPGQGAGGAFF. As DNA, the CDR3 is TGTGCCAGCAGCCCGGGACAGGGAGCAGGGGGAGCTTTCTTT.

The V gene is TRBV12-5, the J gene TRBJ2-3, with 13 bases identical to TRBD2. This CDR3 region has 15 residues. In germline, CDR1 is LGHNT, CDR2 FRNRAP. The J segment lost 3 bases and the V segment lost 5 bases, leaving 2 bases of the junction unmatched. This chain's CDR3 is CASGPGLAGTDTQYF. The CDR3, as DNA: TGTGCTAGTGGTCCGGGACTAGCGGGAACAGATACGCAGTATTTT.

The rearrangement links TRBV6-4 to TRBJ1-6; possibly TRBD1 for D (6 bases). CDR1 is MRHNA, CDR2 SNTAGT, per germline. This CDR3 region has 13 residues. V shed 5 bases and J shed 8 bases, with 10 bases lying between them. The CDR3 nucleotides are TGTGCCAGCAGTCACAACAGGGATTCACCCCTCCACTTT. Translated, it gives CASSHNRDSPLHF.

The V call is TRBV6-4, the J call TRBJ2-7, with D maybe TRBD1 (5 bases). The CDR3 consists of 13 residues. V was cut by 3 bases and J by 6 bases, with 12 bases left in between. From germline, CDR1 is MRHNA and CDR2 SNTAGT. CDR3 DNA: TGTGCCAGCAGTGAACAGGCCTTTAGCGAGCAGTACTTC. Amino acid sequence: CASSEQAFSEQYF.

The chain links TRBV11-2 to TRBJ1-2; D remains unclear. Germline loops: CDR1 SGHAT, CDR2 FQNNGV. The CDR3 sequence is 17 residues long. The germline V and J ends were trimmed by 0 bases and 3 bases, with 17 bases remaining between them. CDR3 in amino acids: CASSLDGWTLRDYGYTF. The CDR3 DNA is TGTGCCAGCAGCTTAGACGGATGGACCCTAAGGGACTATGGCTACACCTTC.